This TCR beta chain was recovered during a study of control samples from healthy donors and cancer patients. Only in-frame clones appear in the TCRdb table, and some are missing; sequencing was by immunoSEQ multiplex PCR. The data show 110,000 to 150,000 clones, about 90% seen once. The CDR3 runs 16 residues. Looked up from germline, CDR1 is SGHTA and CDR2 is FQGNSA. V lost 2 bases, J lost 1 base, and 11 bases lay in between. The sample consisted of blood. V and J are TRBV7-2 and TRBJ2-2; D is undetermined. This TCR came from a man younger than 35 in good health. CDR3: CASSLTRQVNTGELFF. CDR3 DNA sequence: TGTGCCAGCAGCTTAACTCGGCAGGTGAACACCGGGGAGCTGTTTTTT.